This T cell receptor beta chain was sequenced during a study of blood T cells in healthy people across ages. Study results and limitations: Among T cells, TCR beta diversity per million cells dropped roughly linearly as age rose. TCR beta diversity tracked closely with naive T cell percentage.

Researchers isolated at least 6.5 million PBMCs per sample. Combining a sample-barcoded 5' primer with a J-beta primer mix, a second PCR ran for about 7 to 11 cycles. The yield of each sample was at least 2.5 million CDR3-containing paired-end reads. TCRdb reanalysed the 5' RACE reads using MiXCR and keeps one entry per CDR3 protein. The sample consists of 1.6 million or so distinct CDR3 sequences, 34% of them appearing once. The V end lost 2 bases, the J end lost 1 base, and 11 bases lay between the germline ends. CDR3 length: 15 amino acids. CDR1 and CDR2 from the germline V gene are SEHNR and FQNEAQ (reference sequence). Only a few counts were recorded for this clonotype. Its antigen is currently unknown.

Sequencing was done on a sample of blood. The chain joins TRBV7-9 to TRBJ1-1; a possible D gene is TRBD1 (5 bases). The TCR originated in a woman aged 25 to 45 in good health. For the CDR3, the DNA is TGTGCCAGCAGCTTATTCGACAGAACGAACACTGAAGCTTTCTTT. It encodes CASSLFDRTNTEAFF.